These T cell receptor beta chains were read from a single sample in a study of vaccination and CD4 T cells after COVID-19. Using its own MiXCR run on the PCR reads, TCRdb lists one record per CDR3 protein. The table lists 8,500 to 13,000 distinct CDR3 sequences, 45% to 60% of them singletons. Their antigens are not known. Sequences were obtained from CD4+ T cells from blood, cultured in vitro. The receptors originated from a human donor who had recovered from COVID-19. Each CDR3 is given with its conserved first and last residue. Expanded clones get a size class; other rows say once, few or many, or leave the size out.

len	v_gene	abundance	CDR3aa
18	TRBV4-1	.	CASSPGGIALINTDTQYF
16	TRBV20-1	few	CSARGGGTGNTGELFF
14	TRBV20-1	.	CSARERGGDYGYTF
18	TRBV24-1	.	CATSDATYRTGGRETQYF
13	TRBV20-1	few	CSATKGKVEAQYF
15	TRBV15	.	CATSMKVNSNQPQHF
14	TRBV2	.	CASSWGEANTEAFF
16	TRBV20-1	.	CSALLVGMKSTGELFF
14	TRBV20-1	few	CSARSLTRMDTQYF
14	TRBV11-2	.	CASSGGTRRAEAFF
14	TRBV2	.	CASSVNRDSETQYF
14	TRBV12-3/TRBV12-4	few	CASSFGPGLETQYF
16	TRBV20-1	.	CSARDRLQVFLYEQYF
15	TRBV15	.	CATSSEQGLTYEQYF
16	TRBV5-4	.	CASSLGQGQGVRGQYF
16	TRBV6-5	once	CASSYSNKGTGNEQYF
16	TRBV20-1	.	CSARVPGVAGGGRAFF
14	TRBV2	.	CASSDRQGNQPQHF
15	TRBV30	.	CAWSPLGGYNSPLHF
18	TRBV6-1	.	CASSTGTGLGVYQETQYF
13	TRBV19	.	CATSGTSTDTQYF
14	TRBV6-4	.	CASSDAGGPDTQYF
13	TRBV25-1	once	CASSEYGGVSAFF
11	TRBV2	.	CASSAVGELFF
16	TRBV5-4	.	CASSLGHGGAGNTQYF
13	TRBV10-3	.	CAISGTGRGPQHF
16	TRBV19	.	CASSYPGLPSKDTQYF
16	TRBV12-3/TRBV12-4	few	CASSLTLGTGRTEAFF
15	TRBV12-3/TRBV12-4	few	CASSLRGGTTDTQYF
13	TRBV20-1	.	CSATTISYNEQFF
12	TRBV4-1	.	CASSQPGPGQYF
14	TRBV6-4	few	CASKRDRRNTEAFF
15	TRBV7-9	.	CASSTHSSSYNEQFF
14	TRBV7-9	once	CASSPDRAGEKLFF
13	TRBV5-1	.	CASRTGDNSPLHF
15	TRBV6-1	few	CASSEIGQAGTEQYF
15	TRBV7-2	.	CASSPSASGYNEQFF
17	TRBV6-1	.	CASTLLYGTGDYSPLHF
11	TRBV7-2	.	CASSSGTGAFF
15	TRBV11-3	once	CASSFPDRGKNEQYF
19	TRBV7-2	medium-sized	CASSLVQGALIANTGELFF
15	TRBV6-5	.	CASSLAPSGTGELFF
14	TRBV7-8	.	CASSSGISYNEQFF
13	TRBV5-1	.	CASSVISTDTQYF
15	TRBV20-1	.	CSAVRSGATNTEAFF
12	TRBV2	few	CASQRAGYEQYF
16	TRBV27	.	CASTPGLERVSYEQYF
14	TRBV6-1	few	CASTRDSRGTEAFF
16	TRBV18	.	CASSPPQRPFGSTIYF
11	TRBV20-1	.	CSARPRGKAFF
16	TRBV15	.	CATSRDSGGTLDEQYF
15	TRBV5-8	few	CASSSGTETNQPQHF
14	TRBV5-4	.	CASSPSGTFHGYTF